The 20 T cell receptor beta chains below come from one sample, sequenced in a study of radiotherapy plus CTLA-4 blockade in lung cancer. The assay was immunoSEQ multiplex PCR, and TCRdb's table has in-frame clones only and misses some. The sample yields roughly 85,000 clones, more than 75% seen once. The sequences come from peripheral blood, collected from a patient treated with radiotherapy plus ipilimumab. The receptor set was obtained from a human donor with non-small cell lung cancer that progressed on radiotherapy plus ipilimumab.

The chain employs TRBV30 and TRBJ2-5; tentative D call: TRBD2 (7 bases). Trimming took 8 bases from V and 1 from J, leaving 11 bases between them. CDR3 length: 12 residues. In germline, CDR1 is GTSNPN, CDR2 SVGIG (reference sequence). CDR3 region: CAGGGPQETQYF. The CDR3 nucleotides read TGTGCCGGGGGGGGCCCCCAAGAGACCCAGTACTTC.

The chain links TRBV7-3 to TRBJ2-1; D is perhaps TRBD2 (6 bases). The CDR3 totals 15 residues. CDR1 is SGHTA, CDR2 FQGTGA, per germline. V lost 1 base and J lost 10, with 17 bases in between. This chain's CDR3 is CASSLIGGEVGEQFF. The CDR3 DNA reads as TGTGCCAGCAGCTTAATCGGGGGAGAGGTAGGCGAGCAGTTCTTC.

This clone was seen just once. The chain links TRBV7-8 to TRBJ2-7, with 12 nucleotides matching TRBD2. The CDR3 covers 15 residues. Unmatched junction bases numbered 6, after V lost 3 bases and J lost 6 bases. Germline CDR1 is SGHVS and CDR2 is FQNEAQ. The CDR3 loop reads CASSFRLAGAGEQYF. The CDR3 coding sequence is TGTGCCAGCAGCTTCAGACTAGCGGGAGCAGGCGAGCAGTACTTC.

The genes are TRBV1 and TRBJ2-2; the D call in the table, TRBD2, was not verified against the DNA. TRBV1 is reported as a pseudogene. The CDR3 covers 17 residues. DNA of the CDR3: TGCACCAGCAGCCAAGATCTCGCGTATTCGAACACCGGGGAGCTGTTTTTT. It is translated as CTSSQDLAYSNTGELFF.

This chain's CDR3 is CASSFPGQGTGEQFF. CDR3 DNA sequence: TGTGCCAGCAGCTTCCCGGGACAGGGGACGGGTGAGCAGTTCTTC. The V and J genes are TRBV5-5 and TRBJ2-1; 10 bases fit TRBD1. V was pared by 2 bases and J by 9 bases, with 8 bases of the junction left unmatched. In germline, CDR1 is SGHKS, CDR2 YYEKEE (reference sequence). This CDR3 comprises 15 residues.

The rearrangement uses TRBV7-9 and TRBJ1-1; D not resolved. Trimming pared 5 bases from V and 8 bases from J, leaving 12 bases between. Germline lookup yields CDR1 SEHNR and CDR2 FQNEAQ (reference sequence). The CDR3 consists of 12 residues. The CDR3 coding sequence is TGTGCCAGCAGCCCACGCTCGGAAGAAGCTTTCTTT. This encodes CASSPRSEEAFF.

The chain combines TRBV10-3 with TRBJ2-1; D perhaps matches TRBD2 (6 bases). The CDR3 covers 16 residues. The germline V gene encodes CDR1 ENHRY and CDR2 SYGVKD. With 0 bases removed from V and 2 bases from J, the gap between germline ends came to 11 bases. The CDR3 DNA follows: TGTGCCATCAGTGAGTCCTTGGCGGGACCCTACAATGAGCAGTTCTTC. This gives the protein CAISESLAGPYNEQFF.

The J gene is TRBJ2-3, the V gene TRBV7-6, with TRBD2 matching over 9 bases. With 8 bases clipped from V and 5 bases from J, the junction kept 20 bases outside the gene matches. CDR1 is SGHVS and CDR2 is FNYEAQ in the germline V gene. The CDR3 has 18 residues. The CDR3, as DNA: TGTGCCAGCGGCCAACTCGGTGGTAGCGGGGGAGGGGGAGATACGCAGTATTTT. It encodes CASGQLGGSGGGGDTQYF. The whole variable domain, filled in from reference TRBV7-6 and TRBJ2-3, reads GAGVSQSPRYKVTKRGQDVALRCDPISGHVSLYWYRQALGQGPEFLTYFNYEAQQDKSGLPNDRFSAERPEGSISTLTIQRTEQRDSAMYRCASGQLGGSGGGGDTQYFGPGTRLTVL.

This clone was detected only once. The genes are TRBV28 and TRBJ1-5; D is possibly TRBD1 (6 bases). Germline CDR1 is MDHEN and CDR2 is SYDVKM. The germline V and J ends were trimmed by 6 bases and 5 bases, with 17 bases remaining between them. This CDR3 contains 15 residues. The CDR3 bases are TGTGCCAGCAGCCCGGGTGGGACAAGATATCAGCCCCAGCATTTT. Protein sequence: CASSPGGTRYQPQHF.

The CDR3: CASSTSPGTQETQYF. CDR3 sequence (DNA): TGTGCCAGCAGCACTTCTCCGGGTACCCAAGAGACCCAGTACTTC. The J gene is TRBJ2-5, the V gene TRBV9; no firm D call. Deletions cut 4 bases from V and 1 base from J, with 14 bases between. This CDR3 is built from 15 residues. Germline-derived CDR1 and CDR2 are SGDLS and YYNGEE.

The chain recombines TRBV28 with TRBJ1-3; D unclear. Deletions cut 7 bases from V and 0 bases from J, with 10 bases between. CDR1 MDHEN and CDR2 SYDVKM come from the germline V gene. CDR3 length: 14 residues. The CDR3 coding sequence is TGTGCCAGCATCGGGCTACCCTCTGGAAACACCATATATTTT. Residues: CASIGLPSGNTIYF.

J is TRBJ2-7 and V is TRBV2, with D perhaps matching TRBD1 or TRBD2 (8 bases each). V lost 5 bases, J lost 8 bases, and 22 bases lay in between. Germline V lookup: CDR1 SNHLY, CDR2 FYNNEI. The CDR3 length is 15 residues. The CDR3 region is CASSPQGAGGLKQYF. The CDR3 DNA follows: TGTGCCAGCAGTCCGCAGGGGGCGGGGGGCCTCAAGCAGTACTTC.

This chain connects TRBV7-2 to TRBJ1-2; D is uncertain. Per the germline V gene, CDR1 is SGHTA and CDR2 is FQGNSA. The CDR3 covers 14 residues. Deletions cut 4 bases from V and 7 bases from J, with 16 bases between. CDR3 DNA: TGTGCCAGCAGCTCGCCCTGGGTTAATGGTGGCTACACCTTC. Translating gives CASSSPWVNGGYTF.

The V and J genes are TRBV19 and TRBJ2-2; TRBD2 matches 9 bases. With 3 bases clipped from V and 6 bases from J, the junction kept 5 bases outside the gene matches. CDR1 and CDR2 from the germline V gene are LNHDA and SQIVND (reference sequence). This CDR3 has 15 amino acids. The CDR3 here is CASSILAGMAGELFF. CDR3 DNA: TGTGCCAGTAGTATTCTAGCGGGGATGGCCGGGGAGCTGTTTTTT.

CDR3 loop: CSVDRKQGMGDYGYTF. CDR3 coding DNA: TGCAGCGTTGACCGCAAACAGGGAATGGGAGACTATGGCTACACCTTC. This chain links TRBV29-1 with TRBJ1-2; the D gene is possibly TRBD1 (6 bases). V was shortened by 3 bases and J by 3 bases, with 20 bases between the two germline ends. The length of the CDR3 is 16 residues. CDR1 and CDR2 (germline): SQVTM, ANQGSEA.

In DNA form, the CDR3 reads TGTGCCAGCAGTGATACCCGGGACACGACGAGCAATCAGCCCCAGCATTTT. It yields the protein CASSDTRDTTSNQPQHF. V usage is TRBV6-1 and J usage is TRBJ1-5; a weak D match, TRBD1 (6 bases). The length of the CDR3 is 17 residues. The germline gives CDR1 MNHNS, CDR2 SASEGT. With 3 bases removed from V and 1 base from J, the gap between germline ends came to 16 bases.

The chain links TRBV4-2 to TRBJ2-6, with D possibly being TRBD2 (5 bases). The ends were cut back, 0 bases at V and 0 bases at J, with 12 bases in the middle. There are 18 residues in the CDR3. CDR1 and CDR2 (germline): LGHNA, YNFKEQ. The CDR3 is CASSQEFGGPSGANVLTF. The DNA of the CDR3 is TGTGCCAGCAGCCAAGAGTTCGGAGGACCCTCTGGGGCCAACGTCCTGACTTTC.

The genes are TRBV27 and TRBJ2-1; 13 nucleotides align to TRBD2. Trimming at V came to 7 bases and at J to 5 bases, leaving 14 bases not matched to a gene. Germline CDR1 reads MNHEY; CDR2 reads SMNVEV (reference sequence). There are 18 residues in the CDR3. This CDR3 is CASIGGWGLAGINNEQFF. CDR3 coding DNA: TGTGCCAGCATAGGGGGATGGGGACTAGCGGGGATAAACAATGAGCAGTTCTTC.

The CDR3 is CASSQSGGVEQYF. The CDR3 coding sequence is TGTGCCAGCAGCCAATCAGGGGGGGTCGAGCAGTACTTC. The gene calls are TRBV11-2 and TRBJ2-7; the D gene could be TRBD1 or TRBD2 (7 bases each). Germline lookup yields CDR1 SGHAT and CDR2 FQNNGV. The length of the CDR3 is 13 residues. Between the trimmed V and J ends, which lost 5 bases and 6 bases, there was a span of 14 bases.

V and J are TRBV28 and TRBJ1-2; 8 bases align to TRBD1. Germline CDR1 reads MDHEN; CDR2 reads SYDVKM. The CDR3 loop spans 15 amino acids. Trimming removed 7 bases from V and 5 bases from J; junction bases left unmatched: 12. The CDR3 DNA is TGTGCCAGCACGAAAGCGGACAGGGCTACGTATGGCTACACCTTC. Its translation is CASTKADRATYGYTF.